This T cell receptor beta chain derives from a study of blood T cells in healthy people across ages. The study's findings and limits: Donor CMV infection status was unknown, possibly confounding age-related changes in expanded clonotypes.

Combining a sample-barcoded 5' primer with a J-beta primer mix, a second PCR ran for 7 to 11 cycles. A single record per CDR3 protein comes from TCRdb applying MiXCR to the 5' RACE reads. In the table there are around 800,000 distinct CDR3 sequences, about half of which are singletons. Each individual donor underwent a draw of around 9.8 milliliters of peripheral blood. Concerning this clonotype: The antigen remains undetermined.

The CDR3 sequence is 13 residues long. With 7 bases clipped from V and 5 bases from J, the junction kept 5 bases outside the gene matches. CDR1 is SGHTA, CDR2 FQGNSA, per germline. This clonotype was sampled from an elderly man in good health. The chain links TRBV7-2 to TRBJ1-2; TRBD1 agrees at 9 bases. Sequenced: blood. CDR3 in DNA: TGTGCCAGCACCCGGGACAGGGAGTATGGCTACACCTTC. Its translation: CASTRDREYGYTF.